The present TCR delta chain was sequenced within a study of γδ T cells in repeated Plasmodium falciparum infection. For the study at large: Donors were malaria-exposed Malian children or age- and gender-matched Australian children. Malian repertoires were sampled cross-sectionally without transmission and longitudinally through febrile malaria.

TCRdb redid the clone calls on the multiplex PCR reads with CATT. The data contain roughly 50,000 delta-chain clones, 1.5% to 2% of them singletons. Study-wide findings and caveats: One small rural Malian village, predominantly a single ethnic group, supplied the cohort.

Germline values: CDR1 TSWWSYY, CDR2 QGS. The V gene lost 0 bases and the J gene lost 0 bases, with 20 bases spanning the gap. The CDR3 runs to 19 residues. Vgamma9/Vdelta2+ and Vdelta2-negative gammadelta T cells were flow-sorted from PBMC for bulk sequencing. This clone was seen a handful of times. Its antigen remains unidentified. TCRdb's protein for this DNA is that of a much larger clone and differs from the translation at residue 13, likely a read error; the protein shown is the DNA translation. The clonotype was recovered from a pool of human donors (malaria-infected and uninfected, not separated). This chain joins TRDV1 and TRDJ1; the D gene is possibly TRDD2 (6 bases). TCRdb offers no J gene call, so here the DNA was matched to germline to obtain one. Sequencing input: gamma-delta T cells from blood. The chain's CDR3 is CALGELAFPYGPHTDKLIF. The CDR3 nucleotides are TGTGCTCTTGGGGAACTCGCCTTCCCGTATGGTCCGCACACCGATAAACTCATCTTT.